The 13 T cell receptor beta chains below come from one sample, sequenced in a study of OX40 agonist ivuxolimab in advanced cancers. Libraries were prepared by immunoSEQ multiplex PCR; TCRdb keeps only in-frame clonotypes and omits some of them. Here the sample spans 80,000 or so clones, 85% to 95% being singletons. This specimen consisted of CD4+ or CD8+ T cells sorted from blood, obtained in a trial of the OX40 agonist ivuxolimab. The receptors come from an adult with an advanced solid tumor such as melanoma, head and neck, liver or kidney cancer.

This clone was seen a single time. The V and J genes are TRBV7-8 and TRBJ2-7, with D perhaps TRBD1 (6 bases). Germline values: CDR1 SGHVS, CDR2 FQNEAQ. The germline V and J ends were trimmed by 2 bases and 0 bases, with 14 bases remaining between them. The CDR3 has 16 amino acids. CDR3 sequence reads: CASSLRPGTSSYEQYF. CDR3 coding DNA: TGTGCCAGCAGCTTAAGGCCCGGGACAAGCTCCTACGAGCAGTACTTC.

CDR3 sequence reads: CATSFRLMNTEAFF. CDR3 coding DNA: TGTGCCACCAGCTTCAGACTTATGAACACTGAAGCTTTCTTT. The rearrangement uses TRBV15 and TRBJ1-1; D not certain. The CDR3 sequence is 14 residues long. V gave up 5 bases and J gave up 0 bases, with 10 bases separating them. CDR1 is LNHNV and CDR2 is YYDKDF in the germline V gene (reference sequence). The full variable domain, its missing parts supplied by reference TRBV15 and TRBJ1-1, is DAMVIQNPRYQVTQFGKPVTLSCSQTLNHNVMYWYQQKSSQAPKLLFHYYDKDFNNEADTPDNFQSRRPNTSFCFLDIRSPGLGDTAMYLCATSFRLMNTEAFFGQGTRLTVV.

The rearrangement joins TRBV13 to TRBJ2-1, with 14 bases matching TRBD2. V dropped 6 bases and J dropped 7; count of bases not matched to a gene: 5. Germline CDR1 reads PRHDT; CDR2 reads FYEKMQ (reference sequence). The CDR3 covers 15 residues. This chain's CDR3 is CASRPTSGRENEQFF. The CDR3, as DNA: TGTGCCAGCAGACCGACTAGCGGGAGGGAAAATGAGCAGTTCTTC.

The chain uses TRBV5-4 and TRBJ2-3, with 7 positions matching TRBD2. The trim removed 3 bases at V and 4 bases at J, leaving 2 bases unmatched. This CDR3 comprises 13 residues. Germline V lookup: CDR1 SGHNT, CDR2 YYREEE (reference sequence). The CDR3 region is CASSWRGSDTQYF. The DNA for the CDR3 is TGTGCCAGCAGCTGGCGGGGGTCAGATACGCAGTATTTT.

The rearrangement uses TRBV29-1 and TRBJ2-1, with 14 bases identical to TRBD2. In germline, CDR1 is SQVTM, CDR2 ANQGSEA. Trimming removed 0 bases from V and 8 bases from J; junction bases left unmatched: 6. This CDR3 has 16 residues. The CDR3 nucleotides are TGCAGCGTTGAAGATCAGACTAGCGGGGGGGCGGATGAGCAGTTCTTC. It yields the protein CSVEDQTSGGADEQFF.

The gene calls are TRBV5-4 and TRBJ2-7; D unclear. Per the germline V gene, CDR1 is SGHNT and CDR2 is YYREEE (reference sequence). Deletions cut 4 bases from V and 5 bases from J, with 10 bases between. The CDR3 totals 12 residues. The CDR3: CASSPNSDEQYF. CDR3 DNA sequence: TGTGCCAGCAGCCCAAACAGCGACGAGCAGTACTTC.

The V gene is TRBV30, the J gene TRBJ2-3; D is ambiguous. The CDR3 is 14 amino acids. V dropped 0 bases and J dropped 2 bases, with 9 bases sitting between them. Germline V lookup: CDR1 GTSNPN, CDR2 SVGIG (reference sequence). This chain's CDR3 is CAWSVHSTTDTQYF. In DNA form, the CDR3 reads TGTGCCTGGAGTGTACACTCTACCACAGATACGCAGTATTTT.

The chain links TRBV21-1 to TRBJ1-6; the table gives TRBD1 as D, unverified against the DNA. TRBV21-1 is listed as a pseudogene. CDR3 length: 14 residues. This CDR3 is CASSKAKGESPLHF. The CDR3, as DNA: TGTGCCAGCAGCAAAGCGAAGGGGGAAAGTCCCCTCCACTTT.

The chain employs TRBV18 and TRBJ1-2; 12 bases fit TRBD1. The V segment lost 3 bases and the J segment 8 bases; nucleotides outside the gene matches: 13. CDR1 is KGHSH and CDR2 is LQKENI in the germline V gene. The CDR3 sequence is 17 residues long. CDR3 protein: CASSPGTWGTGGVGYTF. The CDR3, as DNA: TGTGCCAGCTCACCCGGGACCTGGGGGACAGGGGGCGTGGGCTACACCTTC.

This clone was seen only once. V is TRBV2 and J is TRBJ2-2; TRBD1 agrees at 7 bases. Unmatched junction bases numbered 11, after V lost 6 bases and J lost 1 base. The CDR3 is 17 residues long. Germline assignment: CDR1 SNHLY and CDR2 FYNNEI. The CDR3 protein is CASRGTELTLNTGELFF. The DNA of the CDR3 is TGTGCCAGCAGAGGGACAGAACTAACTCTGAACACCGGGGAGCTGTTTTTT.

This clone was recorded only once. The chain combines TRBV5-5 with TRBJ2-7; perhaps TRBD1 as D (5 bases). This CDR3 comprises 13 residues. CDR1 and CDR2 from the germline V gene are SGHKS and YYEKEE (reference sequence). Trimming cost V 3 bases and J 7 bases, with 14 bases left between them. This chain's CDR3 is CASSSVPGWEQYF. The CDR3 DNA sequence: TGTGCCAGCAGCTCGGTCCCAGGGTGGGAGCAGTACTTC.

The CDR3 nucleotides are TGTGCCAGCAGTTACTCCGGGACTAGTATCTCCTACGAGCAGTACTTC. The encoded protein is CASSYSGTSISYEQYF. The V gene is TRBV6-5, the J gene TRBJ2-7; the match to TRBD2 covers 8 bases. The germline V gene has CDR1 MNHEY and CDR2 SVGAGI. This CDR3 has 16 amino acids. Germline trimming cut 0 bases from V and 0 bases from J; bases unmatched to any gene: 4.

This chain links TRBV13 with TRBJ1-2; TRBD1 might be the D (6 bases). The CDR3 runs to 13 residues. V was clipped by 5 bases and J by 7 bases, with 14 bases between them. The germline V gene has CDR1 PRHDT and CDR2 FYEKMQ (reference sequence). In nucleotides, the CDR3 is TGTGCCAGCAGCACTAGGGGGGCGCCTGGCTACACCTTC. Translating gives CASSTRGAPGYTF.